The text below deals with one TCR beta chain. No antigen is known for it. This CDR3 contains 14 residues. Germline values: CDR1 SGHNT, CDR2 YYREEE (reference sequence). The data belong to a study of monozygotic twins with inflammatory bowel disease. General study results and limits: Relative to healthy twins, IBD patients had fewer clonotypes in common with others, a gap that was especially apparent with disease activity. Variability may have been added to patient repertoires by differing immunosuppressive treatments.

TCRdb re-called the 5' RACE reads and catalogs CDR3 proteins one per entry, DNA excluded. The sample has 330,000 or so distinct CDR3 sequences, and its top ten clones hold 2%. The chain links TRBV5-4 to TRBJ1-4; with no DNA, the TCRdb D assignment of TRBD1 cannot be verified. The sequence was collected from a human donor with ulcerative colitis or Crohn's disease, or a healthy co-twin of an affected twin (not recorded which). Sequenced sample: blood. CDR3 protein: CASSPGTGFEKLFF.